A selection of T cell receptor beta chains follows, all from one sample in a study of CD8 T cells in ankylosing spondylitis. Each CDR3 protein gets one entry after TCRdb re-called the 5' RACE reads with MiXCR. The repertoire holds 250,000 or so distinct CDR3 sequences, about 24% seen once, with over 0.55% in the top ten. The sequencing input was blood, either unsorted or a sorted T cell fraction (not recorded which). These TCRs come from a male donor with ankylosing spondylitis or in good health (not recorded which). CDR3s include the opening cysteine and the closing phenylalanine or tryptophan. D genes are given only for firm matches. The size of a clone is reported for some rows only, either as once, few or many, or as a class for expanded clones.

V: TRBV2; size: -; D: -; J: TRBJ1-5; DNA: TGTGCCAGCAGGGAGGTACAGGGAAGTCAGCCCCAGCATTTT; CDR3: CASREVQGSQPQHF
V: TRBV29-1; size: -; D: -; J: TRBJ1-1; DNA: TGCAGCGAAACCGGACGGATGGGGACTGAAGCTTTCTTT; CDR3: CSETGRMGTEAFF
V: TRBV12-3/TRBV12-4; size: few; D: -; J: TRBJ1-1; DNA: TGTGCCAGCAGGGTAAGGGCTGAAGCTTTCTTT; CDR3: CASRVRAEAFF
V: TRBV21-1; size: -; D: -; J: TRBJ1-5; DNA: TGTGCCAGCAGCAAATGGGGCAGCCAGCCCCAGCATTTT; CDR3: CASSKWGSQPQHF
V: TRBV5-1; size: many; D: TRBD1; J: TRBJ1-5; DNA: TGCGCCAGCAGCACCGGACAGGGAAGCAATCAGCCCCAGCATTTT; CDR3: CASSTGQGSNQPQHF
V: TRBV10-3; size: few; D: -; J: TRBJ2-1; DNA: TGTGCCATCAGTCACGGGACCCCCGGTGAGCAGTTCTTC; CDR3: CAISHGTPGEQFF
V: TRBV20-1; size: -; D: TRBD1; J: TRBJ1-5; DNA: TGCAGTGCTAGAGATTTCGTCAGGGGGTCAAATCAGCCCCAGCATTTT; CDR3: CSARDFVRGSNQPQHF
V: TRBV20-1; size: -; D: -; J: TRBJ2-5; DNA: TGCAGTGCTGTGGGTTTGGGCCAACAAGAGACCCAGTACTTC; CDR3: CSAVGLGQQETQYF
V: TRBV7-9; size: many; D: TRBD1; J: TRBJ2-7; DNA: TGTGCCAGCAGCTCCGGGCCGGGACAGCTCTCCTACGAGCAGTACTTC; CDR3: CASSSGPGQLSYEQYF
V: TRBV15; size: -; D: TRBD2; J: TRBJ2-7; DNA: TGTGCCACCAGCAGTGGGACTAGCCCCTACGAGCAGTACTTC; CDR3: CATSSGTSPYEQYF
V: TRBV28; size: many; D: TRBD2; J: TRBJ2-7; DNA: TGTGCCAGCAGTTTACTGGGCGGGGGGGGCTACGAGCAGTACTTC; CDR3: CASSLLGGGGYEQYF
V: TRBV20-1; size: few; D: -; J: TRBJ2-5; DNA: TGCAGTGCTAGAGATGCCGGGACCTCGGGAGAGACCCAGTACTTC; CDR3: CSARDAGTSGETQYF
V: TRBV20-1; size: many; D: -; J: TRBJ2-7; DNA: TGCAGTGCCATGTACGGCGAGCAGTACTTC; CDR3: CSAMYGEQYF
V: TRBV12-3/TRBV12-4; size: many; D: -; J: TRBJ1-2; DNA: TGTGCCAGCAGTTTACAGGGAAAGGAGGGCTACACCTTC; CDR3: CASSLQGKEGYTF
V: TRBV18; size: few; D: -; J: TRBJ2-3; DNA: TGTGCCAGCTCACCACCTCTCCGCCGCGCTTATACGCAGTATTTT; CDR3: CASSPPLRRAYTQYF
V: TRBV15; size: -; D: TRBD1; J: TRBJ1-6; DNA: TGTGCCACCAGCCTCGACAGGGGGCCTTCACCCCTCCACTTT; CDR3: CATSLDRGPSPLHF
V: TRBV25-1; size: -; D: TRBD1; J: TRBJ2-7; DNA: TGTGCCAGCAGTGGCCCCCACAGACAGGGGGACGAGCAGTACTTC; CDR3: CASSGPHRQGDEQYF
V: TRBV7-6; size: -; D: TRBD1; J: TRBJ2-3; DNA: TGTGCCAGCAGCTTGAGTGGGACAGGGTTGTCAGATACGCAGTATTTT; CDR3: CASSLSGTGLSDTQYF
V: TRBV12-3/TRBV12-4; size: few; D: -; J: TRBJ1-6; DNA: TGTGCCAGCATCGAGGGGGGGGCGCGTAATTCACCCCTCCACTTT; CDR3: CASIEGGARNSPLHF
V: TRBV25-1; size: few; D: -; J: TRBJ2-7; DNA: TGTGCCAGCAGTGACGAGGGTCCCTACGAGCAGTACTTC; CDR3: CASSDEGPYEQYF
V: TRBV24-1; size: few; D: -; J: TRBJ2-1; DNA: TGTGCCACCAGTGATTCGCAGGGATCCTACAATGAGCAGTTCTTC; CDR3: CATSDSQGSYNEQFF
V: TRBV10-2; size: -; D: -; J: TRBJ2-3; DNA: TGCGCCAGCAGTGATGGCAGGGCAGTGACCGATACGCAGTATTTT; CDR3: CASSDGRAVTDTQYF
V: TRBV20-1; size: many; D: TRBD1; J: TRBJ1-5; DNA: TGCAGTGCTAGAACAGGGGGAGGCAATCAGCCCCAGCATTTT; CDR3: CSARTGGGNQPQHF
V: TRBV4-1; size: -; D: -; J: TRBJ2-5; DNA: TGCGCCAGCAGCGGCTGGGGCGCGGACGAACAAGAGACCCAGTACTTC; CDR3: CASSGWGADEQETQYF
V: TRBV12-3/TRBV12-4; size: -; D: TRBD2; J: TRBJ2-7; DNA: TGTGCCAGCAGTTTAAAGGGACTAGTGTCGCAGTACTTC; CDR3: CASSLKGLVSQYF
V: TRBV6-1; size: -; D: TRBD2; J: TRBJ2-1; DNA: TGTGCCAGCTCAGGGACTAGCCCCGATGAGCAGTTCTTC; CDR3: CASSGTSPDEQFF
V: TRBV21-1; size: many; D: -; J: TRBJ2-7; DNA: TGTGCCAGCAGCAAAGTGGGGGCTAGGGGGGTCCACGAGCAGTACTTC; CDR3: CASSKVGARGVHEQYF